These T cell receptor beta chains were read from a single sample in a study of blood T cell repertoires in COVID-19. Assay used: immunoSEQ multiplex PCR; TCRdb lists only in-frame clones, some missing. The sample has 150,000 to 200,000 clones; under 85% are singletons. Sequencing used peripheral blood. These receptors were obtained from a man in his sixties or seventies with acute or convalescent COVID-19. Each CDR3 is given with its conserved first and last residue. D genes are given only for firm matches. Rows give clone size only sometimes, using once, few, many, or a class for an expanded clone.

j_gene	d_gene	v_gene	abundance	CDR3aa	CDR3nt
TRBJ1-1	NA	TRBV29-1	NA	CSVKNRVGHTEAFF	TGCAGCGTTAAGAACAGGGTTGGGCACACTGAAGCTTTCTTT
TRBJ1-2	TRBD1	TRBV10-3	once	CAISDPTGKNYGYTF	TGTGCCATCAGTGACCCGACAGGGAAGAACTATGGCTACACCTTC
TRBJ2-5	NA	TRBV27	NA	CASRPYTRIGRNNGPETQYF	TGTGCCAGCAGGCCCTACACTAGAATTGGGAGAAACAACGGCCCAGAGACCCAGTACTTC
TRBJ2-2	NA	TRBV11-3	NA	CASSSRILLGREDTGELFF	TGTGCCAGCAGCTCAAGAATATTACTTGGAAGGGAGGACACCGGGGAGCTGTTTTTT
TRBJ1-5	TRBD1	TRBV19	NA	CASSRPTGNSNQPQHF	TGTGCCAGTAGCCGACCGACAGGGAATAGCAATCAGCCCCAGCATTTT
TRBJ1-4	NA	TRBV2	few	CASTKNGLGTNEKLFF	TGTGCCAGCACCAAAAATGGACTGGGGACTAATGAAAAACTGTTTTTT
TRBJ1-2	TRBD1	TRBV6-5	NA	CASSYSRGPGGYTF	TGTGCCAGCAGTTACTCCAGGGGGCCAGGGGGCTACACCTTC
TRBJ2-3	NA	TRBV29-1	NA	CSVEGPLSTDTQYF	TGCAGCGTTGAGGGCCCCTTGAGCACAGATACGCAGTATTTT
TRBJ2-2	NA	TRBV5-1	NA	CASSLDWTSTGELFF	TGCGCCAGCAGCTTGGATTGGACATCCACCGGGGAGCTGTTTTTT
TRBJ2-2	NA	TRBV12-3/TRBV12-4	NA	CASSFTVPGELFF	TGTGCCAGCAGTTTTACGGTGCCCGGGGAGCTGTTTTTT
TRBJ1-2	NA	TRBV15	NA	CATSRDIAALANYGYTF	TGTGCCACCAGCAGAGATATCGCGGCACTGGCTAACTATGGCTACACCTTC
TRBJ2-2	NA	TRBV19	NA	CATDGQGGTGELFF	TGTGCCACGGACGGCCAGGGGGGCACCGGGGAGCTGTTTTTT
TRBJ2-7	NA	TRBV7-9	NA	CASSLVPAKDNEQYF	TGTGCCAGCAGCTTAGTTCCGGCTAAAGACAACGAGCAGTACTTC
TRBJ2-7	NA	TRBV5-1	NA	CASSLAVGGYEQYF	TGCGCCAGCAGCTTGGCCGTGGGGGGATACGAGCAGTACTTC
TRBJ1-1	NA	TRBV9	NA	CASSVGTGYLEAFF	TGTGCCAGCAGCGTAGGAACAGGGTACCTTGAAGCTTTCTTT
TRBJ1-6	NA	TRBV6-5	NA	CASHRGGGSSPLHF	TGTGCCAGCCACCGGGGAGGGGGTAGTTCACCCCTCCACTTT
TRBJ2-7	NA	TRBV5-1	NA	CASSLDQYEQYF	TGCGCCAGCAGCTTAGATCAGTACGAGCAGTACTTC
TRBJ2-1	NA	TRBV10-3	NA	CAIGGDTDSYNEQFF	TGTGCCATTGGGGGGGACACTGACTCCTACAATGAGCAGTTCTTC
TRBJ1-1	NA	TRBV6-6	NA	CASSWDLANTEAFF	TGTGCCAGCAGTTGGGACTTGGCGAACACTGAAGCTTTCTTT
TRBJ2-2	NA	TRBV7-2	NA	CASSLNSVGNTGELFF	TGTGCCAGCAGCCTAAATAGCGTAGGGAACACCGGGGAGCTGTTTTTT
TRBJ2-5	TRBD2	TRBV5-5	NA	CASSRYSGGASETQYF	TGTGCCAGCAGCCGATATAGCGGGGGGGCCAGTGAGACCCAGTACTTC
TRBJ2-5	TRBD1	TRBV11-3	NA	CASSYRQGAQETQYF	TGTGCCAGCAGTTACAGACAGGGCGCGCAGGAGACCCAGTACTTC
TRBJ2-7	NA	TRBV3-1/TRBV3-2	NA	CASSTRGPPYEQYF	TGTGCCAGCAGCACGCGGGGGCCCCCCTACGAGCAGTACTTC
TRBJ2-2	NA	TRBV20-1	NA	CSASQRRATGELFF	TGCAGTGCTAGTCAGCGCAGGGCAACCGGGGAGCTGTTTTTT
TRBJ2-3	TRBD2	TRBV6-5	NA	CASSRTSGSTDTQYF	TGTGCCAGCAGTCGGACTAGCGGAAGCACAGATACGCAGTATTTT
TRBJ1-6	TRBD1	TRBV4-2	NA	CASSQGSDRVDSPLHF	TGTGCCAGCAGCCAGGGGTCGGACAGGGTAGATTCACCCCTCCACTTT
TRBJ2-4	NA	TRBV6-1	NA	CASSESSGWNIQYF	TGTGCCAGCAGTGAATCTTCCGGGTGGAACATTCAGTACTTC
TRBJ1-6	NA	TRBV18	NA	CASSSAPRQSNSPLHF	TGTGCCAGCTCGTCCGCACCCCGACAGTCTAATTCACCCCTCCACTTT
TRBJ1-2	TRBD1	TRBV18	NA	CASSPRIGTGQHYGYTF	TGTGCCAGCTCACCGAGGATTGGGACAGGACAACACTATGGCTACACCTTC
TRBJ1-5	TRBD1	TRBV28	NA	CASSLSRTGHQPQHF	TGTGCCAGCAGTTTATCGAGGACAGGGCATCAGCCCCAGCATTTT
TRBJ2-1	TRBD2	TRBV11-3	NA	CASSLGSSGSYNEQFF	TGTGCCAGCAGCTTAGGGTCTAGCGGATCCTACAATGAGCAGTTCTTC
TRBJ2-5	NA	TRBV28	NA	CASSRGWRGWETQYF	TGTGCCAGCAGCCGCGGATGGAGGGGCTGGGAGACCCAGTACTTC
TRBJ2-2	TRBD2	TRBV9	NA	CASSVLAGNTGELFF	TGTGCCAGCAGCGTGCTAGCGGGGAACACCGGGGAGCTGTTTTTT
TRBJ2-3	TRBD2	TRBV19	NA	CASRTAGGPTDTQYF	TGTGCCAGTAGGACCGCGGGAGGGCCCACAGATACGCAGTATTTT
TRBJ1-1	TRBD1	TRBV7-2	NA	CASSLLGQGKTEAFF	TGTGCCAGCAGCTTATTGGGACAGGGCAAAACTGAAGCTTTCTTT
TRBJ2-3	NA	TRBV12-3/TRBV12-4	NA	CASSFSVADTQYF	TGTGCCAGCAGTTTCTCGGTTGCAGATACGCAGTATTTT
TRBJ1-6	TRBD1	TRBV28	NA	CASSKDRVSYNSPLHF	TGTGCCAGCAGTAAAGACAGGGTGAGCTATAATTCACCCCTCCACTTT
TRBJ2-5	NA	TRBV2	NA	CASLSQAAPSKYF	TGTGCCAGTCTTTCACAGGCCGCCCCCTCTAAGTACTTC
TRBJ1-1	NA	TRBV11-2	NA	CASSRFGQPNTEAFF	TGTGCCAGCAGCAGATTCGGACAGCCGAACACTGAAGCTTTCTTT
TRBJ2-2	NA	TRBV3-1/TRBV3-2	NA	CASSGATPTGKNTGELFF	TGTGCCAGCAGCGGGGCCACTCCAACAGGCAAGAACACCGGGGAGCTGTTTTTT
TRBJ1-1	NA	TRBV11-2	NA	CASSLAGTLNTEAFF	TGTGCCAGCAGCTTGGCCGGGACATTGAACACTGAAGCTTTCTTT
TRBJ1-4	NA	TRBV6-5	NA	CASSYSRENEKLFF	TGTGCCAGCAGTTACTCGAGGGAGAATGAAAAACTGTTTTTT
TRBJ1-6	NA	TRBV9	NA	CASSPRTTNSPLHF	TGTGCCAGCAGCCCAAGAACTACTAATTCACCCCTCCACTTT
TRBJ2-7	TRBD1	TRBV18	NA	CASSPPGTGGREQYF	TGTGCCAGCTCACCACCGGGGACAGGGGGACGCGAGCAGTACTTC
TRBJ2-2	TRBD2	TRBV6-5	NA	CASSYSRTSFTGELFF	TGTGCCAGCAGTTACTCGAGGACTAGCTTCACCGGGGAGCTGTTTTTT
TRBJ1-4	TRBD1	TRBV5-1	NA	CASSVDRGLEKLFF	TGCGCCAGCAGCGTAGACAGGGGGCTTGAAAAACTGTTTTTT
TRBJ2-3	TRBD1	TRBV5-4	NA	CASSLGGQGQTDTQYF	TGTGCCAGCAGCTTGGGTGGACAGGGTCAGACAGATACGCAGTATTTT
TRBJ2-7	NA	TRBV13	NA	CASSLRGEGRNEQYF	TGTGCCAGCAGCCTGAGGGGGGAGGGCCGCAACGAGCAGTACTTC